The TCR beta chain described here comes from a study of T cell repertoires in cytomegalovirus infection. TCRdb recomputed calls from the reads with MiXCR, one row per CDR3 protein. The repertoire includes 150,000 or so distinct CDR3 sequences, about 6% of them detected once, and approximately 19% sits in the top ten. This clonotype has at least ten counts. Germline V gene sequence: CDR1 SGHVS, CDR2 FNYEAQ. There are 13 residues in the CDR3. Losses at the gene ends were 4 bases for V and 8 bases for J; bases not matched to a gene: 5. The sequence was collected from a human donor in good health (CMV status not recorded). Some clones in this sample may be carry-over from other donors' samples. This chain connects TRBV7-6 to TRBJ2-1, with 7 positions matching TRBD2. Sequenced: PBMCs. In DNA form, the CDR3 reads TGTGCCAGCAGCTGGAGACTAGCCGATGAGCAGTTCTTC. Its translation: CASSWRLADEQFF.